The 20 T cell receptor beta chains below were found in one sample sequenced in a study of beta chain features in type 1 diabetes. Findings and limits, study-wide: Type 1 diabetes patients showed a moderate but significant shortening of TCRB CDR3s in all four CD4+ subsets.

Sequenced material consisted of expressed TCRB transcripts (all of the isolated RNA was reverse transcribed). Libraries were prepared by immunoSEQ multiplex PCR; TCRdb keeps only in-frame clonotypes and omits some of them. The sample has about 280,000 clones, approximately 15% seen once. For these TCRs, the target antigens are not known. What was sequenced was naive CD4+ T cells from blood. Receptor source: a man between 18 and 35 years old with type 1 diabetes.

The rearrangement uses TRBV4-1 and TRBJ2-7; 7 nucleotides agree with TRBD2. CDR1 and CDR2 from the germline V gene are MGHRA and YSYEKL. The J segment lost 7 bases and the V segment lost 4 bases, leaving 4 bases of the junction unmatched. There are 12 residues in the CDR3. For the CDR3, the DNA is TGCGCCAGCAGCCGTGGGGGGGGTGAGCAGTACTTC. It encodes CASSRGGGEQYF.

V gene TRBV28 combines with J gene TRBJ2-7; D might be TRBD1 (6 bases). The CDR3 length is 14 residues. V dropped 3 bases and J dropped 0 bases, with 9 bases sitting between them. Germline-derived CDR1 and CDR2 are MDHEN and SYDVKM. CDR3 sequence: CASSLQGHSYEQYF. The DNA for the CDR3 is TGTGCCAGCAGTTTGCAGGGGCACTCCTACGAGCAGTACTTC. Drawing the rest from reference TRBV28 and TRBJ2-7, the complete variable domain is DVKVTQSSRYLVKRTGEKVFLECVQDMDHENMFWYRQDPGLGLRLIYFSYDVKMKEKGDIPEGYSVSREKKERFSLILESASTNQTSMYLCASSLQGHSYEQYFGPGTRLTVT.

The V gene is TRBV6-6, the J gene TRBJ2-7; 7 bases match TRBD2. The CDR3 runs to 15 residues. J gave up 3 bases and V 5 bases, and 10 bases lay outside the gene matches. Germline CDR1 MNHNY, CDR2 SVGAGI (reference sequence). CDR3 in amino acids: CASSRHGTNDYEQYF. The CDR3 DNA is TGTGCCAGCAGTCGTCACGGGACTAATGACTACGAGCAGTACTTC.

V usage is TRBV7-2 and J usage is TRBJ2-7; 8 nucleotides line up with TRBD2. V shed 1 base and J 4 bases; nucleotides not matched to a gene: 6. This CDR3 comprises 15 residues. Germline CDR1 reads SGHTA; CDR2 reads FQGNSA. CDR3 sequence reads: CASSLGAGGGYEQYF. For the CDR3, the DNA is TGTGCCAGCAGCTTAGGGGCGGGGGGTGGATACGAGCAGTACTTC.

The rearrangement links TRBV9 to TRBJ2-3, with D unclear. Germline lookup yields CDR1 SGDLS and CDR2 YYNGEE. The CDR3 runs 16 residues. V lost 4 bases, J lost 2 bases, and 17 bases lay in between. The CDR3 reads CASSPHPSDLTDTQYF. For the CDR3, the DNA is TGTGCCAGCAGCCCTCATCCCAGCGACCTCACAGATACGCAGTATTTT. Based on the CDR3 plus reference TRBV9 and TRBJ2-3, the full variable domain is DSGVTQTPKHLITATGQRVTLRCSPRSGDLSVYWYQQSLDQGLQFLIQYYNGEERAKGNILERFSAQQFPDLHSELNLSSLELGDSALYFCASSPHPSDLTDTQYFGPGTRLTVL.

This clone was counted between two and nine times. The chain uses TRBV29-1 and TRBJ2-7; 16 bases map to TRBD2. This CDR3 spans 16 amino acids. Germline V gene sequence: CDR1 SQVTM, CDR2 ANQGSEA. V shed 7 bases, J shed 4 bases, and the junction held 10 bases outside the gene matches. CDR3 bases: TGCAGCGCCGGGACTAGCGGGAGGGCCCGCGCGTACGAGCAGTACTTC. Translated, it gives CSAGTSGRARAYEQYF.

This clone was seen only a few times. V gene TRBV4-3 combines with J gene TRBJ1-1; weak D call: TRBD1 (5 bases). The V gene's germline CDR1 is LGHNA and CDR2 YSLEER. V was shortened by 0 bases and J by 7 bases, with 12 bases between the two germline ends. The CDR3 contains 14 residues. DNA for the CDR3: TGCGCCAGCAGCCAAGACTGGTTGGGACTTGAAGCTTTCTTT. Translation: CASSQDWLGLEAFF.

The rearrangement links TRBV30 to TRBJ1-1, with 8 positions matching TRBD1. Unmatched junction bases numbered 10, after V lost 5 bases and J lost 11 bases. The CDR3 loop spans 12 amino acids. CDR1 GTSNPN and CDR2 SVGIG come from the germline V gene (reference sequence). The CDR3 nucleotides read TGTGCCTGGTCGTGGGCAGGGGGCTGGGCTTTCTTT. Its translation: CAWSWAGGWAFF.

This clone was seen more than once but under ten times. Other DNA sequences within the sample encode an identical CDR3. This chain uses TRBV28 with TRBJ2-5; the D is unclear. The germline V gene encodes CDR1 MDHEN and CDR2 SYDVKM. This CDR3 comprises 11 residues. The V and J ends lost 2 bases and 4 bases respectively, with 2 bases between them. CDR3 in DNA: TGTGCCAGCAGTTTACGAGAGACCCAGTACTTC. Protein: CASSLRETQYF.

This clone was observed a handful of times. The chain links TRBV21-1 to TRBJ2-3; the table's TRBD2 call for D was not verified on the DNA. TRBV21-1 is annotated as a pseudogene. The CDR3 has 16 amino acids. CDR3 in amino acids: CASSKSQRVSTDTQYF. Here the CDR3 DNA reads TGTGCCAGCAGCAAATCCCAGCGTGTTAGCACAGATACGCAGTATTTT.

A few counts support this clone. The rearrangement links TRBV29-1 to TRBJ2-3; 8 bases match TRBD1. There are 14 residues in the CDR3. The V gene end was trimmed by 6 bases and the J gene end by 4 bases; junction bases not matched to a gene: 9. The germline V gene has CDR1 SQVTM and CDR2 ANQGSEA. The CDR3 DNA reads TGCAGCGTAATGAGGACAGGGAAGTCAGATACGCAGTATTTT. Its translation: CSVMRTGKSDTQYF.

This clone was seen a few times. The CDR3 protein is CASIGSEGYTF. CDR3 DNA sequence: TGTGCCAGTATCGGGTCGGAGGGCTACACCTTC. The chain is built from TRBV19 and TRBJ1-2, with no clear D. CDR1 and CDR2 (germline): LNHDA, SQIVND (reference sequence). The length of the CDR3 is 11 residues. Trimming pared 7 bases from V and 8 bases from J, leaving 11 bases between.

This sequence joins TRBV9 and TRBJ2-7; a weak D match, TRBD1 (5 bases). The V end lost 0 bases, the J end lost 3 bases, and 13 bases lay between the germline ends. This CDR3 is 15 amino acids long. Per germline, CDR1 SGDLS and CDR2 YYNGEE. As DNA, the CDR3 is TGTGCCAGCAGCGTAGTTCCAGGGTGGGGCTACGAGCAGTACTTC. This translates into CASSVVPGWGYEQYF.

The table lists this clone with a few counts. V and J are TRBV7-2 and TRBJ2-3, with D unclear. Trimming stripped 5 bases from V and 6 bases from J, with 9 bases between. Germline V gives CDR1 SGHTA, CDR2 FQGNSA. CDR3 length equals 12 residues. CDR3 amino acids: CASSLRWDTQYF. CDR3 coding DNA: TGTGCCAGCAGCCTCAGATGGGATACGCAGTATTTT.

V gene TRBV28 combines with J gene TRBJ2-7; TRBD1 agrees at 9 bases. Per germline, CDR1 MDHEN and CDR2 SYDVKM. This CDR3 region has 13 residues. The ends lost 9 bases at V and 1 base at J; junction bases unmatched: 4. CDR3 residues: CASRQGGSYEQYF. CDR3 DNA: TGTGCCAGTAGACAGGGGGGATCCTACGAGCAGTACTTC.

This chain connects TRBV28 to TRBJ2-5; 12 bases are shared with TRBD1. CDR1 and CDR2 (germline): MDHEN, SYDVKM. CDR3 length: 16 residues. J gave up 4 bases and V 4 bases, and 7 bases lay outside the gene matches. CDR3 protein: CASSSPGTGGVETQYF. The CDR3 region has the DNA TGTGCCAGCAGTTCTCCCGGGACAGGGGGCGTAGAGACCCAGTACTTC.

This clone was recorded a few times. The CDR3 DNA sequence: TGTGCCACCAGCAGCGTAGCGGGGGGGCAGAATACGCAGTATTTT. Amino acid sequence: CATSSVAGGQNTQYF. The rearrangement uses TRBV15 and TRBJ2-3; 11 positions agree with TRBD2. Trimming removed 3 bases from V and 7 bases from J; junction bases left unmatched: 6. Germline CDR1 LNHNV, CDR2 YYDKDF (reference sequence). This CDR3 comprises 15 residues.

The chain links TRBV28 to TRBJ2-7; D is possibly TRBD1 (6 bases). CDR1 and CDR2 (germline): MDHEN, SYDVKM. The CDR3 spans 13 residues. In nucleotides, the CDR3 is TGTGCGGTGTCCGGGACACCCACCTACGAGCAGTACTTC. The encoded protein is CAVSGTPTYEQYF. The whole variable domain, filled in from reference TRBV28 and TRBJ2-7, reads DVKVTQSSRYLVKRTGEKVFLECVQDMDHENMFWYRQDPGLGLRLIYFSYDVKMKEKGDIPEGYSVSREKKERFSLILESASTNQTSMYLCAVSGTPTYEQYFGPGTRLTVT.

The chain carries TRBV30 and TRBJ2-4; 13 positions agree with TRBD2. Germline CDR1 is GTSNPN and CDR2 is SVGIG (reference sequence). The ends lost 2 bases at V and 9 bases at J; junction bases unmatched: 13. This CDR3 has 17 amino acids. The CDR3 spells CAWSSGLAGWLNGIQYF. The CDR3, as DNA: TGTGCCTGGAGTTCGGGACTAGCGGGATGGCTAAATGGCATTCAGTACTTC.

The rearrangement links TRBV7-9 to TRBJ2-5, with D perhaps TRBD1 (6 bases). CDR1 is SEHNR, CDR2 FQNEAQ, per germline (reference sequence). The length of the CDR3 is 15 residues. Trimming took 4 bases from V and 8 from J, leaving 20 bases between them. In nucleotides, the CDR3 is TGTGCCAGCAGCTCCCTCGGGATGCAGGGGACAACCCAGTACTTC. The encoded protein is CASSSLGMQGTTQYF.